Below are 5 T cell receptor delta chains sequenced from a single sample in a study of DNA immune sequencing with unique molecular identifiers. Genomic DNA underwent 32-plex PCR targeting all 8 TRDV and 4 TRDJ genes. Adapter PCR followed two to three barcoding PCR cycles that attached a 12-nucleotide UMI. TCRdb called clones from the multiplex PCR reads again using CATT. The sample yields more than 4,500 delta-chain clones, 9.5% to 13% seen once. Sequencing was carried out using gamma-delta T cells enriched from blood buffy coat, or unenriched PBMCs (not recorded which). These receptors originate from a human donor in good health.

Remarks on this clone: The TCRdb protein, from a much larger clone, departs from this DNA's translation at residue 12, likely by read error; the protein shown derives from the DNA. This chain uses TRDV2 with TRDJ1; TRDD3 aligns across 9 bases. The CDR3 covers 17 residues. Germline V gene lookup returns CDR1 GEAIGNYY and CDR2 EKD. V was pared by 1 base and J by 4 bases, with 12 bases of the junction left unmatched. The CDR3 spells CACDTLGDGKYNDKLIF. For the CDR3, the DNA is TGTGCCTGTGACACTCTGGGGGATGGAAAGTACAACGATAAACTCATCTTT.

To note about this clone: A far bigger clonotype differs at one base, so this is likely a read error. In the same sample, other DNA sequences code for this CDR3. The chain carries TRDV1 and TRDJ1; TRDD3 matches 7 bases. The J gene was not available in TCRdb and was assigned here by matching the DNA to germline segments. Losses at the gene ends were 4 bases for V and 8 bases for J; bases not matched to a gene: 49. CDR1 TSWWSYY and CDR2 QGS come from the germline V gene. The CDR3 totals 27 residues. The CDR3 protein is CALGVDSSYLRRYWGSSEGAAIDKLIF. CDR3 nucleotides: TGTGCTCTTGGGGTGGATTCCTCGTACCTACGCCGCTACTGGGGATCAAGCGAGGGAGCCGCGATCGACAAACTCATCTTT.

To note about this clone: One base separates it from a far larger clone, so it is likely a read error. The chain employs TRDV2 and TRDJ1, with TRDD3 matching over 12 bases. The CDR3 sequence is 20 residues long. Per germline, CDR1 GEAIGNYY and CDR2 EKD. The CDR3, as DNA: TGTGCCTGTGGCACCCTGGAGGGGCTGGGGGATACGGTGACGACCGATAAACTCATCTTT. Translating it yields CACGTLEGLGDTVTTDKLIF.

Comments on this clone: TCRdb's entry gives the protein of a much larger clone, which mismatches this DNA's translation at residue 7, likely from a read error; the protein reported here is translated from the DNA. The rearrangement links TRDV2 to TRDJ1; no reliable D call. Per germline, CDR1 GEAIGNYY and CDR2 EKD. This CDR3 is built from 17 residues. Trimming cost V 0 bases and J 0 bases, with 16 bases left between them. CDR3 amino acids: CACDTVVVPQYTDKLIF. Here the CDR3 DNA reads TGTGCCTGTGACACCGTGGTGGTCCCTCAGTACACCGATAAACTCATCTTT.

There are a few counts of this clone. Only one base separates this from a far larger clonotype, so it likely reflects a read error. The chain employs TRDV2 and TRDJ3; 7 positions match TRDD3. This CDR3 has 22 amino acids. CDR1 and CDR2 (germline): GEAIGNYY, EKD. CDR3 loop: CACDPTGVGGPESSWDTREMFF. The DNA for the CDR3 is TGTGCCTGTGACCCAACCGGGGTTGGGGGACCCGAGAGCTCCTGGGACACCCGAGAGATGTTTTTC.